This TCR beta chain was sequenced during a study of blood T cell repertoires in COVID-19. The CDR3 runs to 11 residues. Trimming pared 8 bases from V and 6 bases from J, leaving 8 bases between. Germline V CDR1 and CDR2: MDHEN, SYDVKM. Original methodology: Estimated nucleated cell counts came from reference gene primer amplification. Libraries were prepared by immunoSEQ multiplex PCR; TCRdb keeps only in-frame clonotypes and omits some of them. V, J and clone size reflect that table, while D and trimming were determined from the DNA. The data hold some 60,000 clones, with 83% observed a single time. The rearrangement uses TRBV28 and TRBJ1-5, with D possibly matching TRBD1 (5 bases). Sequences were obtained from peripheral blood. The TCR was taken from a man over 45 with COVID-19, enrolled during active disease. The CDR3 region is CASGASQPQHF. CDR3 in DNA: TGTGCCAGCGGGGCAAGTCAGCCCCAGCATTTT.